Listed below are T cell receptor beta chains from one sample, sequenced in a study of T cell changes during pregnancy in multiple sclerosis. The protocol was immunoSEQ multiplex PCR, while the TCRdb copy is restricted to in-frame clones and leaves out a portion. The sample contains some 80,000 clones, 85% to 95% of which appear only once. The starting material was CD4+ T cells from peripheral blood mononuclear cells, obtained after pregnancy. Source of these receptors: a female donor with multiple sclerosis, enrolled in a pregnancy study. Both conserved end residues are part of each CDR3. D genes are given only for firm matches. A row's size may be missing; if present it is once, few, many or a size class.

D: TRBD2; V: TRBV5-1; J: TRBJ2-7; size: .; DNA: TGCGCCAGCAGCCGGGACTACGAAGGCGAGCAGTACTTC; CDR3: CASSRDYEGEQYF
D: .; V: TRBV19; J: TRBJ1-2; size: .; DNA: TGTGCCAGTAGTATCCCCAGGGGATATGGCTACACCTTC; CDR3: CASSIPRGYGYTF
D: .; V: TRBV29-1; J: TRBJ2-2; size: .; DNA: TGCAGCGGGCGCACAGGGTTGGGGACCGGGGAGCTGTTTTTT; CDR3: CSGRTGLGTGELFF
D: .; V: TRBV19; J: TRBJ2-1; size: .; DNA: TGTGCCAGTAGTGACCCGACCCGGACTGAAAATGAGCAGTTCTTC; CDR3: CASSDPTRTENEQFF
D: .; V: TRBV7-9; J: TRBJ2-1; size: .; DNA: TGTGCCAGCAGCTTTCATAATGAGCAGTTCTTC; CDR3: CASSFHNEQFF
D: TRBD1; V: TRBV7-2; J: TRBJ1-6; size: .; DNA: TGTGCCAGCAGATACGACCAGGGGGTCCCCCTCCACTTT; CDR3: CASRYDQGVPLHF
D: .; V: TRBV16; J: TRBJ2-7; size: once; DNA: TGTGCCAGCAGCCAATCGGCAGGGCCATTCTCCTACGAGCAGTACTTC; CDR3: CASSQSAGPFSYEQYF
D: TRBD2; V: TRBV29-1; J: TRBJ2-5; size: .; DNA: TGCAGCGTTGGTAGGCGCGGGAGTGGAGAGACCCAGTACTTC; CDR3: CSVGRRGSGETQYF
D: TRBD1; V: TRBV7-2; J: TRBJ1-1; size: .; DNA: TGTGCCAGCACCGCGACAGGGGCGAACACTGAAGCTTTCTTT; CDR3: CASTATGANTEAFF
D: TRBD1; V: TRBV19; J: TRBJ2-1; size: .; DNA: TGTGCCAGTAGTACAGCCGGGACAGGGATATACAATGAGCAGTTCTTC; CDR3: CASSTAGTGIYNEQFF
D: TRBD1; V: TRBV27; J: TRBJ1-1; size: .; DNA: TGTGCCAGCAGTCGGGGGACAGCGAACACTGAAGCTTTCTTT; CDR3: CASSRGTANTEAFF
D: .; V: TRBV20-1; J: TRBJ2-7; size: once; DNA: TGCAGTGCTAGCGACATCTACGAGCAGTACTTC; CDR3: CSASDIYEQYF
D: .; V: TRBV11-3; J: TRBJ2-2; size: few; DNA: TGTGCCAGCAGCCGAAACCAGGATACGAACACCGGGGAGCTGTTTTTT; CDR3: CASSRNQDTNTGELFF
D: .; V: TRBV6-1; J: TRBJ1-6; size: .; DNA: TGTGCCAGCAGTGAACCCCCCACACGCACCTATAATTCACCCCTCCACTTT; CDR3: CASSEPPTRTYNSPLHF
D: TRBD1; V: TRBV28; J: TRBJ1-4; size: .; DNA: TGTGCCAGCAGTCAAGTTACAGGGGTTGCTAATGAAAAACTGTTTTTT; CDR3: CASSQVTGVANEKLFF
D: TRBD2; V: TRBV15; J: TRBJ2-3; size: .; DNA: TGTGCCACCAGCATTAGGACTAGCGGCACAGATACGCAGTATTTT; CDR3: CATSIRTSGTDTQYF
D: .; V: TRBV10-3; J: TRBJ2-4; size: .; DNA: TGTGCCATCAGTTCGGACACGACAATTCAGTACTTC; CDR3: CAISSDTTIQYF
D: TRBD2; V: TRBV5-1; J: TRBJ2-3; size: .; DNA: TGCGCCAGCAGGGGGGGACTAGCGCCCACAGATACGCAGTATTTT; CDR3: CASRGGLAPTDTQYF
D: TRBD1; V: TRBV10-3; J: TRBJ1-2; size: .; DNA: TGTGCCATCAGTGAATCAACAGGGGCGGCAGGCTATGGCTACACCTTC; CDR3: CAISESTGAAGYGYTF
D: .; V: TRBV15; J: TRBJ2-3; size: .; DNA: TGTGCCACCAGCAGAGACGGTTCTAGCACAGATACGCAGTATTTT; CDR3: CATSRDGSSTDTQYF
D: .; V: TRBV19; J: TRBJ2-3; size: .; DNA: TGTGCCAGTAGCCGGCTCGGGGGAGGTACTAGCACAGATACGCAGTATTTT; CDR3: CASSRLGGGTSTDTQYF
D: TRBD2; V: TRBV6-1; J: TRBJ2-1; size: once; DNA: TGTGCCAGCAGTGAAGGACTAGCGGTAAACAATGAGCAGTTCTTC; CDR3: CASSEGLAVNNEQFF
D: TRBD1; V: TRBV5-1; J: TRBJ1-2; size: .; DNA: TGCGCCAGCAGCTTCGGACAGGGTTACTATGGCTACACCTTC; CDR3: CASSFGQGYYGYTF
D: .; V: TRBV28; J: TRBJ2-7; size: once; DNA: TGTGCCAGCAGCTTACAGGGATTTCGCTACGAGCAGTACTTC; CDR3: CASSLQGFRYEQYF
D: TRBD1; V: TRBV30; J: TRBJ2-1; size: .; DNA: TGTGCCTGGAGTTTCGCCGACAGGGTTTACAATGAGCAGTTCTTC; CDR3: CAWSFADRVYNEQFF
D: TRBD1; V: TRBV6-5; J: TRBJ2-2; size: .; DNA: TGTGCCAGCACCGCAGGGGGCGCGGGAACCGGGGAGCTGTTTTTT; CDR3: CASTAGGAGTGELFF
D: .; V: TRBV28; J: TRBJ1-5; size: .; DNA: TGTGCCAGCAGTCCCTACCGGGGGGCGGTGAATCAGCCCCAGCATTTT; CDR3: CASSPYRGAVNQPQHF
D: TRBD1; V: TRBV6-5; J: TRBJ2-7; size: .; DNA: TGTGCCAGCAGTTCCGGGACAGGATTCTACGAGCAGTACTTC; CDR3: CASSSGTGFYEQYF
D: TRBD2; V: TRBV15; J: TRBJ2-1; size: .; DNA: TGTGCCACCAGCGGGACTAGCGTACGTTACAATGAGCAGTTCTTC; CDR3: CATSGTSVRYNEQFF
D: .; V: TRBV2; J: TRBJ1-3; size: .; DNA: TGTGCCAGCAGCCGGGACTACAAGGGAAACACCATATATTTT; CDR3: CASSRDYKGNTIYF
D: .; V: TRBV19; J: TRBJ1-2; size: few; DNA: TGTGCCAGCATCGCTCAGGGGACCAGGTCGGTAGGCTACACCTTC; CDR3: CASIAQGTRSVGYTF
D: .; V: TRBV6-1; J: TRBJ1-2; size: .; DNA: TGTGCCAGCAGTCTAGGACTTTACACCTTC; CDR3: CASSLGLYTF
D: .; V: TRBV13; J: TRBJ1-3; size: .; DNA: TGTGCCAGCAGCTTAGGACAGCCCGCCGCGGGATCTGGAAACACCATATATTTT; CDR3: CASSLGQPAAGSGNTIYF
D: .; V: TRBV19; J: TRBJ2-1; size: .; DNA: TGTGCCAGTAGTATAGAGTCCGCCCGAGAGCCTGAGCAGTTCTTC; CDR3: CASSIESAREPEQFF
D: .; V: TRBV5-1; J: TRBJ2-7; size: once; DNA: TGCGCCAGCAGCCTGTCGGTGTCGGGAGTTAGATACTTC; CDR3: CASSLSVSGVRYF
D: TRBD2; V: TRBV7-6; J: TRBJ2-3; size: .; DNA: TGTGCCAGCAGCTTAGAGACTAGCGGGAGCAGGGGCACAGATACGCAGTATTTT; CDR3: CASSLETSGSRGTDTQYF
D: TRBD1; V: TRBV14; J: TRBJ1-5; size: .; DNA: TGTGCCAGCAGCGGACAGGGGGAACAGCCCCAGCATTTT; CDR3: CASSGQGEQPQHF
D: .; V: TRBV27; J: TRBJ2-3; size: few; DNA: TGTGCCAGCACGGGGTTCAACACAGATACGCAGTATTTT; CDR3: CASTGFNTDTQYF
D: .; V: TRBV7-9; J: TRBJ1-3; size: few; DNA: TGTGCCAGCAGCCAAACCGGGGGTGGCGGCAGCTCTGGAAACACCATATATTTT; CDR3: CASSQTGGGGSSGNTIYF
D: TRBD2; V: TRBV28; J: TRBJ2-7; size: .; DNA: TGTGCCAGCAGTTTCCAAGGACTAGCCTACGAGCAGTACTTC; CDR3: CASSFQGLAYEQYF
D: .; V: TRBV7-7; J: TRBJ2-1; size: once; DNA: TGTGCTAGCAGCATCGGGACTTACAACAATGAGCAGTTCTTC; CDR3: CASSIGTYNNEQFF
D: .; V: TRBV9; J: TRBJ2-7; size: .; DNA: TGTGCCAGCAGCGTCGCCCCCGCGGCCTCCTACGAGCAGTACTTC; CDR3: CASSVAPAASYEQYF
D: .; V: TRBV5-1; J: TRBJ2-7; size: .; DNA: TGCGCCAGCAGCCTCCCCACGGGTTCCCACGAGCAGTACTTC; CDR3: CASSLPTGSHEQYF
D: TRBD1; V: TRBV5-4; J: TRBJ2-1; size: .; DNA: TGTGCCAGCAGCGGACGACAGGGGACCTACAATGAGCAGTTCTTC; CDR3: CASSGRQGTYNEQFF
D: .; V: TRBV6-5; J: TRBJ1-3; size: .; DNA: TGTGCCAGCGGAGGTCTCCCGCGCTCTGGAAACACCATATATTTT; CDR3: CASGGLPRSGNTIYF
D: TRBD1; V: TRBV28; J: TRBJ1-2; size: .; DNA: TGTGCCAGCAGTCCGGGACAGCTTGGCTACACCTTC; CDR3: CASSPGQLGYTF
D: .; V: TRBV28; J: TRBJ2-5; size: .; DNA: TGTGCCAGCAGTTTACCTGGACAGCAAGAGACCCAGTACTTC; CDR3: CASSLPGQQETQYF
D: .; V: TRBV6-5; J: TRBJ2-2; size: .; DNA: TGTGCCAGCAGTTTTAGCGGCACCGGGGAGCTGTTTTTT; CDR3: CASSFSGTGELFF
D: .; V: TRBV10-1; J: TRBJ2-3; size: few; DNA: TGCGCCAGCAGTGAAGGCATCTGGGCTCTTCACACAGATACGCAGTATTTT; CDR3: CASSEGIWALHTDTQYF